This TCR beta chain was recovered during a study of neurological immune-mediated disorders (dated 2019 in TCRdb). Describing the broader study: The study compared peripheral blood TCR-beta repertoires of HTLV-I-associated myelopathy (HAM/TSP) patients, multiple sclerosis patients and healthy controls using UMI-based sequencing. Longitudinal HAM/TSP and healthy donors were sampled at 3 time-points each (roughly 3-40 month intervals). The approximately 110 TCR-beta libraries included longitudinal samples, technical triplicates and paired sorted CD4+ and CD8+ T-cell subsets alongside PBMC samples. The cohort comprised about 71 subjects: approximately 15 HAM/TSP patients, 35 or so multiple sclerosis patients and 20 or so healthy controls. What the study reported, not specific to this receptor: TCR clonal expansion was highest in HAM/TSP patients and lowest in MS patients, with MS patients falling below even healthy controls. Across subjects, expanded clones never shared an identical CDR3 amino acid sequence, which suggests that the TCR-beta repertoires in every group were private.

cDNA was synthesized by template-switch 5'RACE using a primer with a 10-nucleotide random unique molecular identifier that tagged each TCR transcript. Over 160 million TCR-beta sequences, covering 15-18 subjects, were produced in each sequencing run. The RNeasy kit was used for extraction of total RNA. Using the KAPA Real-time Library Amplification kit, TCR-beta VDJ regions were amplified with primers for the TCR constant region and the 5'RACE anchor. A first PCR added sample indexes and Illumina adaptors, and a second PCR then raised library yield. After purification with Ampure beads, the TCR product of roughly 650 bp was size-selected on a 2% E-gel SizeSelection system. Before pooling, library quality was checked on a Bioanalyzer, concentration was measured with Qubit, and libraries were quantified with the Kapa Library Quantification kit. Libraries were sequenced paired-end 2 x 150 bp on an Illumina HiSeq 2500. To increase sequence diversity, about 25-31% phiX was spiked into each library pool. On the study's bioinformatics: Quality-filtered reads were processed with the UMI-based MiGEC pipeline, which removed over 80% of raw TCR sequences during error correction. VDJ genes were aligned to IMGT germline references, and clonotypes were defined by unique CDR3 amino acid sequence plus V-J genes. Clonal expansion, Shannon diversity and CDR3 relatedness (CalcPairwiseDistances, ClusterSamples) were evaluated with VDJtools, and phylogenetic trees were built with CLCbio workbench. A clone was classed as expanded if it had 8 or more unique UMIs, a cutoff based on coefficient-of-variation modelling across technical triplicates. TCRdb applied fastp at Q25 and MiXCR to the public reads, then kept only in-frame beta chains. Identical CDR3 proteins give one entry, which carries the most common genes and DNA. In this record, the V and J calls reflect TCRdb's handling and not the investigators' own analysis. The sample table contains some 60,000 distinct CDR3 sequences; only one count was recorded for 8.5% to 10% of them. Under 15% of the sample lies in the top ten.

The label giving this sample's time point can be read as: longitudinal time-point 2. The healthy controls were volunteers from a blood bank in Maryland, USA. Libraries from unsorted PBMCs were made from 2 million PBMCs kept in RNAlater at -80 degrees C until RNA extraction. PBMCs were separated from peripheral blood using Ficoll-Hypaque density gradient centrifugation and then cryopreserved in liquid nitrogen. This clonotype has at least ten counts. The antigen it binds to is not known. There are no base qualities to consult, and no much larger clone falls within one base. Measured from the cysteine to the phenylalanine, the CDR3 is 13 residues long. Kept here is only the CDR3 DNA, which spans 39 bases and is read in frame from base 1. CDR1 and CDR2 are drawn from the germline V gene (reference sequence): DFQATT, SNEGSKA. V loses 5 bases at its end and J loses 7 bases; junction bases beyond the gene matches: 5.

The sample comprised PBMCs. The TCR originated in a man aged 30-40 years in good health. Recombination linked TRBV20-1 to TRBJ2-2; 9 nucleotides in the junction match TRBD2. For the CDR3, the sequence is CSASGTSFGELFF. The DNA sequence reads TGCAGTGCTTCCGGGACTAGCTTCGGGGAGCTGTTTTTT.